A single sample gave rise to the 27 T cell receptor beta chains below, sequenced in a study of T cell changes during pregnancy in multiple sclerosis. The assay was immunoSEQ multiplex PCR, and TCRdb's table has in-frame clones only and misses some. This repertoire shows over 45,000 clones, over 90% found once; its top ten account for approximately 2.2%. The sequencing here drew on peripheral blood, taken in the third trimester of pregnancy. All receptors come from a female donor with multiple sclerosis, enrolled in a pregnancy study.

This clone was seen just once. The chain has TRBV9 and TRBJ2-3; 14 positions agree with TRBD2. J gave up 2 bases and V 0 bases, and 14 bases lay outside the gene matches. CDR1 is SGDLS, CDR2 YYNGEE, per germline. The CDR3 length is 21 residues. This CDR3 reads CASSVGGGTSGRIGLTDTQYF. CDR3 nucleotides: TGTGCCAGCAGCGTAGGTGGGGGGACTAGCGGGAGAATCGGCCTCACAGATACGCAGTATTTT.

This chain links TRBV7-9 with TRBJ2-5; TRBD1 aligns across 10 bases. The CDR3 is made up of 16 amino acids. J gave up 1 base and V 1 base, and 3 bases lay outside the gene matches. From germline, CDR1 is SEHNR and CDR2 FQNEAQ (reference sequence). CDR3 sequence reads: CASSLGDRGTQETQYF. For the CDR3, the DNA is TGTGCCAGCAGCTTAGGGGACAGGGGTACCCAAGAGACCCAGTACTTC.

This chain connects TRBV6-5 to TRBJ1-5; D perhaps matches TRBD1 (5 bases). The germline gives CDR1 MNHEY, CDR2 SVGAGI. The V end was cut by 6 bases, the J end by 3 bases, with 15 bases between. This CDR3 comprises 15 residues. CDR3 loop: CASRRRDGHNQPQHF. CDR3 bases: TGTGCCAGCAGGCGGCGGGACGGCCACAATCAGCCCCAGCATTTT.

This chain uses TRBV7-9 with TRBJ2-5, with 9 nucleotides matching TRBD2. Germline V gives CDR1 SEHNR, CDR2 FQNEAQ (reference sequence). Losses at the gene ends were 5 bases for V and 3 bases for J; bases not matched to a gene: 10. This CDR3 has 16 residues. The DNA for the CDR3 is TGTGCCAGCAGCCTGGGCGTGGCGGGAGGGAAAGAGACCCAGTACTTC. Translated, it gives CASSLGVAGGKETQYF. Using reference TRBV7-9 and TRBJ2-5 for the parts outside the CDR3, the full variable domain is DTGVSQNPRHKITKRGQNVTFRCDPISEHNRLYWYRQTLGQGPEFLTYFQNEAQLEKSRLLSDRFSAERPKGSFSTLEIQRTEQGDSAMYLCASSLGVAGGKETQYFGPGTRLLVL.

The J gene is TRBJ2-2, the V gene TRBV4-3, with 9 positions matching TRBD2. This CDR3 is 18 amino acids long. From germline, CDR1 is LGHNA and CDR2 YSLEER. After removal of 0 bases from V and 7 bases from J, the junction contained 12 bases not matched to a gene. This CDR3 is CASSQEDLREGRSGELFF. The CDR3 bases are TGCGCCAGCAGCCAAGAGGATTTGCGGGAGGGCCGAAGCGGGGAGCTGTTTTTT.

The chain has TRBV5-4 and TRBJ1-1; 7 bases line up with TRBD1. J was trimmed by 0 bases and V by 1 base; bases with no gene match: 3. The CDR3 has 15 residues. CDR1 and CDR2 (germline): SGHNT, YYREEE (reference sequence). The DNA of the CDR3 is TGTGCCAGCAGCTTGAAAACAGGGGTGAACACTGAAGCTTTCTTT. It translates to CASSLKTGVNTEAFF.

A remark on this clone: The germline gene is not matched at one end of the junction; a read error may be the cause. The V call is TRBV7-7, the J call TRBJ2-5; D might be TRBD2 (6 bases). Germline V CDR1 and CDR2: SSHAT, FNYEAQ (reference sequence). This CDR3 region has 16 residues. DNA for the CDR3: TGTGCTAGCAGCCAAACAACCCGCGGGGCCCAAGAGACCCAGTACTTC. Amino acid sequence: CASSQTTRGAQETQYF.

The CDR3 reads CASSSPGEKLFF. CDR3 DNA: TGTGCCAGCAGCTCCCCAGGAGAAAAACTGTTTTTT. V usage is TRBV11-3 and J usage is TRBJ1-4, with unresolved D. Trimming stripped 4 bases from V and 8 bases from J, with 8 bases between. This CDR3 is 12 amino acids long. CDR1 and CDR2 (germline): SGHNT, YENEEA.

This rearrangement joins TRBV4-2 to TRBJ2-5; TRBD2 matches at 8 bases. Per germline, CDR1 LGHNA and CDR2 YNFKEQ. The CDR3 has 16 residues. V shed 4 bases, J shed 1 base, and the junction held 8 bases outside the gene matches. This CDR3 reads CASSPQGSGTQETQYF. The DNA of the CDR3 is TGTGCCAGCAGCCCCCAGGGTAGCGGGACCCAAGAGACCCAGTACTTC.

The chain has TRBV19 and TRBJ1-5; TRBD1 is a possible D gene (5 bases). The CDR3 sequence is 16 residues long. Germline V gene sequence: CDR1 LNHDA, CDR2 SQIVND (reference sequence). Trimming pared 6 bases from V and 5 bases from J, leaving 20 bases between. CDR3 in DNA: TGTGCCAGTAGATATAAGGACACGGGCGGAGATCAGCCCCAGCATTTT. This codes for CASRYKDTGGDQPQHF.

This chain links TRBV2 with TRBJ2-7; unclear D gene. The CDR3 runs 12 residues. Trimming stripped 3 bases from V and 3 bases from J, with 6 bases between. CDR1 and CDR2 (germline): SNHLY, FYNNEI. The chain's CDR3 is CASSDPIYEQYF. In DNA, the CDR3 is TGTGCCAGCAGTGATCCCATCTACGAGCAGTACTTC.

About this clone itself: A read error may produce the germline difference seen at one junction end. The J gene is TRBJ1-2, the V gene TRBV4-3; 7 bases agree with TRBD1. CDR1 and CDR2 from the germline V gene are LGHNA and YSLEER. The CDR3 covers 17 residues. The CDR3: CTSSQDWRQGGASGYTF. CDR3 bases: TGCACCAGCAGCCAAGATTGGAGGCAAGGGGGCGCATCTGGCTACACCTTC.

The rearrangement links TRBV27 to TRBJ1-1; no clear D gene. Per germline, CDR1 MNHEY and CDR2 SMNVEV (reference sequence). V was cut by 1 base and J by 3 bases, with 9 bases left in between. The CDR3 is 14 amino acids. The CDR3 is CASSLFNGDTEAFF. For the CDR3, the DNA is TGTGCCAGCAGTTTATTTAACGGGGACACTGAAGCTTTCTTT.

The V and J genes are TRBV5-4 and TRBJ2-1; 9 bases are a match to TRBD2. The CDR3 has 14 amino acids. Per germline, CDR1 SGHNT and CDR2 YYREEE (reference sequence). V was clipped by 3 bases and J by 4 bases; unmatched bases: 2. In nucleotides, the CDR3 is TGTGCCAGCAGCTCTAGCGGGAAGTACAATGAGCAGTTCTTC. As protein: CASSSSGKYNEQFF.

CDR3 bases: TGTGCCAGCAGCCCCGGGACTCCACTTGAAAGTGAGCAGTTCTTC. The encoded protein is CASSPGTPLESEQFF. This rearrangement joins TRBV5-4 to TRBJ2-1, with a tentative D call TRBD2 (6 bases). The CDR3 runs to 15 residues. Per the germline V gene, CDR1 is SGHNT and CDR2 is YYREEE (reference sequence). The V end lost 4 bases, the J end lost 9 bases, and 20 bases lay between the germline ends.

V gene TRBV29-1 combines with J gene TRBJ2-3; 7 bases agree with TRBD1. Germline CDR1 SQVTM, CDR2 ANQGSEA. The V and J ends lost 5 bases and 0 bases, in that order; junction bases with no gene match: 8. This CDR3 spans 15 amino acids. This CDR3 is CSVPAGGPSTDTQYF. The CDR3 DNA follows: TGCAGCGTTCCTGCAGGGGGACCTAGCACAGATACGCAGTATTTT.

The CDR3 DNA sequence: TGTGCCAGCAGTGAACTAAAGACGGGAGGAGATACGCAGTATTTT. Translation: CASSELKTGGDTQYF. The chain is built from TRBV6-1 and TRBJ2-3; 7 bases line up with TRBD2. This CDR3 region has 15 residues. CDR1 is MNHNS and CDR2 is SASEGT in the germline V gene. Unmatched junction bases numbered 7, after V lost 2 bases and J lost 5 bases.

The V and J genes are TRBV4-2 and TRBJ2-4; TRBD2 is a possible D gene (6 bases). Germline V gene sequence: CDR1 LGHNA, CDR2 YNFKEQ. The CDR3 has 13 amino acids. V dropped 2 bases and J dropped 10 bases, with 12 bases sitting between them. This CDR3 reads CASSQTGTRIQYF. The CDR3 nucleotides read TGTGCCAGCAGCCAAACCGGGACTCGTATTCAGTACTTC.

The V call is TRBV28, the J call TRBJ2-1; TRBD1 aligns across 9 bases. Germline V gene data show CDR1 as MDHEN and CDR2 as SYDVKM. The CDR3 spans 15 residues. J was trimmed by 5 bases and V by 4 bases; bases with no gene match: 6. CDR3 in amino acids: CASSYNRGLDNEQFF. For the CDR3, the DNA is TGTGCCAGCAGTTACAACAGGGGGCTCGACAATGAGCAGTTCTTC. The full variable domain, its missing parts supplied by reference TRBV28 and TRBJ2-1, is DVKVTQSSRYLVKRTGEKVFLECVQDMDHENMFWYRQDPGLGLRLIYFSYDVKMKEKGDIPEGYSVSREKKERFSLILESASTNQTSMYLCASSYNRGLDNEQFFGPGTRLTVL.

V gene TRBV5-6 combines with J gene TRBJ2-2; 10 positions agree with TRBD1. Looked up from germline, CDR1 is SGHDT and CDR2 is YYEEEE. J was trimmed by 5 bases and V by 2 bases; bases with no gene match: 6. The CDR3 sequence is 16 residues long. DNA of the CDR3: TGTGCCAGCAGCTTCGGGACAGGGGCATGGACCGGGGAGCTGTTTTTT. This gives the protein CASSFGTGAWTGELFF.

This chain joins TRBV18 and TRBJ2-5, with 8 bases identical to TRBD1. TRBJ2-7 explains the end of the DNA better; the J call may be wrong. CDR3 size: 15 residues. In germline, CDR1 is KGHSH, CDR2 LQKENI. CDR3 coding DNA: TGTGCCAGCTCAGTCGGACAGGGCGGAGTCTACGAGCAGTACTTC. As protein: CASSVGQGGVYEQYF.

V and J are TRBV27 and TRBJ2-1; TRBD2 might be the D (5 bases). Germline-derived CDR1 and CDR2 are MNHEY and SMNVEV (reference sequence). V lost 6 bases and J 6 bases, leaving 18 bases between the germline ends. The length of the CDR3 is 15 residues. The DNA for the CDR3 is TGTGCCAGCAGGGGCAGCGTGCTGGCGGGCAATGAGCAGTTCTTC. The encoded protein is CASRGSVLAGNEQFF.

V usage is TRBV6-4 and J usage is TRBJ2-1; 12 nucleotides agree with TRBD2. In germline, CDR1 is MRHNA, CDR2 SNTAGT. V was pared by 2 bases and J by 4 bases, with 0 bases of the junction left unmatched. This CDR3 contains 15 residues. The CDR3 bases are TGTGCCAGCAGTGACGGGACTAGCGGGTACAATGAGCAGTTCTTC. Its translation: CASSDGTSGYNEQFF.

V and J are TRBV29-1 and TRBJ1-4, with TRBD1 matching over 7 bases. Trimming at V came to 6 bases and at J to 5 bases, leaving 6 bases not matched to a gene. The CDR3 is made up of 13 amino acids. The V gene's germline CDR1 is SQVTM and CDR2 ANQGSEA. The CDR3 nucleotides are TGCAGCGTGACAGGGAGACTAAATGAAAAACTGTTTTTT. This encodes CSVTGRLNEKLFF.

This chain connects TRBV29-1 to TRBJ2-1; D is undetermined. CDR1 is SQVTM, CDR2 ANQGSEA, per germline. The CDR3 contains 15 residues. Trimming took off 3 bases at V and 5 bases at J, with 17 bases between the two ends. The CDR3 nucleotides read TGCAGCGTTGAGGCGTTTTGGAGCACTAACAATGAGCAGTTCTTC. This translates into CSVEAFWSTNNEQFF.

The chain recombines TRBV5-4 with TRBJ2-2; 7 nucleotides align to TRBD2. J lost 7 bases, V lost 4 bases, and 13 bases had no gene match. The CDR3 totals 16 residues. Germline loops: CDR1 SGHNT, CDR2 YYREEE (reference sequence). The CDR3 DNA follows: TGTGCCAGCAGCCCCGCTTTAGCGGGCTTGGGCGGGGAGCTGTTTTTT. This sequence encodes CASSPALAGLGGELFF.

The CDR3 here is CASSLGFGTTVGQEKLFF. The CDR3 bases are TGTGCCAGCAGCTTAGGGTTCGGGACAACCGTAGGGCAAGAAAAACTGTTTTTT. The chain employs TRBV11-3 and TRBJ1-4, with D maybe TRBD1 (6 bases). The germline V gene encodes CDR1 SGHNT and CDR2 YENEEA. The CDR3 runs 18 residues. Trimming left V 1 base short and J 8 bases short, with 23 bases between.